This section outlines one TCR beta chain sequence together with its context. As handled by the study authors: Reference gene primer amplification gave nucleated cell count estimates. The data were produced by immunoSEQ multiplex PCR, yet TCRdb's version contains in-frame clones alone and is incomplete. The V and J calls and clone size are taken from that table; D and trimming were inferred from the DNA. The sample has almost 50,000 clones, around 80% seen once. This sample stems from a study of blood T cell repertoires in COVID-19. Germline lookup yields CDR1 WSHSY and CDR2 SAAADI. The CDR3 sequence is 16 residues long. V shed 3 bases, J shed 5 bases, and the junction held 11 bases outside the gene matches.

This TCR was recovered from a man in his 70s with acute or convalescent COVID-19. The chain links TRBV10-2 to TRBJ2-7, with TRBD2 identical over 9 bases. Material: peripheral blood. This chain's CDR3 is CASSDVGGGARNEQYF. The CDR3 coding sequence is TGCGCCAGCAGTGACGTGGGCGGGGGGGCTCGGAACGAGCAGTACTTC.